The 28 T cell receptor beta chains presented below share a single source sample, sequenced in a study of regulatory T cells in long-lasting Graves disease. Sample time point: persistent/refractory GD, antithyroid drugs over 5 years with positive TRAb. Preparation of the TCR library used RNA extracted from PBMCs. According to the study, TCR beta libraries were built with iRepertoire HTBI primers and CDR3-region Arm-PCR. TCRdb re-analysed the multiplex PCR reads in MiXCR, keeping a single row per CDR3 protein. The sample contains approximately 690,000 distinct CDR3 sequences, 25% to 35% of which appear only once. The input for sequencing was peripheral blood mononuclear cells (PBMCs), taken when the disease was refractory, from a patient treated with antithyroid drugs. All receptors come from a female donor with Graves disease.

V is TRBV12-3 or TRBV12-4 and J is TRBJ2-1; 9 positions agree with TRBD2. The CDR3 spans 16 residues. V lost 1 base, J lost 6 bases, and 7 bases stayed unmatched. The DNA of the CDR3 is TGTGCCAGCAGTTTAGGGCTAGCGGGGAGGGGCAATGAGCAGTTCTTC. It translates to CASSLGLAGRGNEQFF.

The V call is TRBV29-1, the J call TRBJ1-2; TRBD1 is a possible D gene (6 bases). The CDR3 loop spans 14 amino acids. The V gene lost 7 bases and the J gene lost 5 bases, with 20 bases spanning the gap. Germline V lookup: CDR1 SQVTM, CDR2 ANQGSEA. CDR3 loop: CSAEGPDSLYGYTF. In DNA, the CDR3 is TGCAGCGCAGAGGGGCCGGACAGTCTTTATGGCTACACCTTC.

The chain combines TRBV20-1 with TRBJ1-3; D uncertain. Germline V gene sequence: CDR1 DFQATT, CDR2 SNEGSKA (reference sequence). Deletions cut 3 bases from V and 3 bases from J, with 6 bases between. CDR3 length equals 12 residues. DNA for the CDR3: TGCAGTGCTAGTCGGAATGGAAACACCATATATTTT. Translated: CSASRNGNTIYF.

At least ten counts were recorded for this clonotype. The chain carries TRBV2 and TRBJ1-2, with TRBD1 as a possible D gene (5 bases). The V and J ends lost 4 bases and 7 bases respectively, with 13 bases between them. Germline values: CDR1 SNHLY, CDR2 FYNNEI. The CDR3 is made up of 13 amino acids. This chain's CDR3 is CASSGYSGFGYTF. The CDR3 region has the DNA TGTGCCAGCAGTGGATACTCAGGGTTTGGCTACACCTTC.

The chain has TRBV7-2 and TRBJ1-2, with 7 bases that match TRBD1. Per germline, CDR1 SGHTA and CDR2 FQGNSA. CDR3 length: 15 residues. The ends lost 0 bases at V and 5 bases at J; junction bases unmatched: 6. CDR3 amino acids: CASSLATGQNYGYTF. CDR3 bases: TGTGCCAGCAGCTTAGCGACAGGGCAAAATTATGGCTACACCTTC. The whole variable domain, filled in from reference TRBV7-2 and TRBJ1-2, reads GAGVSQSPSNKVTEKGKDVELRCDPISGHTALYWYRQSLGQGLEFLIYFQGNSAPDKSGLPSDRFSAERTGGSVSTLTIQRTQQEDSAVYLCASSLATGQNYGYTFGSGTRLTVV.

The gene calls are TRBV29-1 and TRBJ2-2; 14 nucleotides match TRBD2. The CDR3 contains 18 residues. Per the germline V gene, CDR1 is SQVTM and CDR2 is ANQGSEA. V shed 1 base, J shed 5 bases, and the junction held 9 bases outside the gene matches. Here the CDR3 DNA reads TGCAGCGTTGAAGTTGGGACTAGCGGGAGTTTATTTACCGGGGAGCTGTTTTTT. As protein: CSVEVGTSGSLFTGELFF.

This clonotype was counted a few times. This chain joins TRBV12-3 or TRBV12-4 and TRBJ1-3; D remains unclear. Trimming removed 9 bases from V and 0 bases from J, with 12 bases in between. The CDR3 runs 14 residues. In DNA, the CDR3 is TGTGCCAGTGGGAGGCTACTCTCTGGAAACACCATATATTTT. This codes for CASGRLLSGNTIYF.

This clonotype was counted between two and nine times. The V and J genes are TRBV7-9 and TRBJ2-2; D gene unclear. This CDR3 is built from 13 residues. In germline, CDR1 is SEHNR, CDR2 FQNEAQ (reference sequence). The CDR3 DNA is TGTGCGGCCCCCCAGATAAACACCGGGGAGCTGTTTTTT. As protein: CAAPQINTGELFF.

This clonotype occurred a few times. This chain links TRBV20-1 with TRBJ1-5; tentatively, D is TRBD1 (5 bases). V lost 4 bases to trimming and J lost 5 bases, with 15 bases between them. The germline V gene encodes CDR1 DFQATT and CDR2 SNEGSKA (reference sequence). The CDR3 loop spans 14 amino acids. The CDR3 loop is CSAKAGTQYQPQHF. The CDR3 DNA is TGCAGTGCTAAAGCCGGGACCCAATATCAGCCCCAGCATTTT.

This clonotype showed up just once. The V gene is TRBV15, the J gene TRBJ1-3; 7 bases match TRBD1. Germline V gene lookup returns CDR1 LNHNV and CDR2 YYDKDF (reference sequence). The V and J ends lost 3 bases and 0 bases, in that order; junction bases with no gene match: 8. The CDR3 has 17 residues. The chain's CDR3 is CATSRLNRGSSGNTIYF. CDR3 nucleotides: TGTGCCACCAGCAGGCTGAACAGGGGAAGCTCTGGAAACACCATATATTTT.

This clonotype was observed at least ten times. The rearrangement uses TRBV11-2 and TRBJ1-1; 7 bases map to TRBD1. The CDR3 totals 14 residues. Germline V lookup: CDR1 SGHAT, CDR2 FQNNGV. V gave up 5 bases and J gave up 6 bases; unmatched junction bases: 9. CDR3 coding DNA: TGTGCCAGCAGCCCACGGGCAGGGGGGCCTGAAGCTTTCTTT. Translated: CASSPRAGGPEAFF.

This clonotype showed up many times. The V and J genes are TRBV11-2 and TRBJ1-2; D perhaps matches TRBD1 (5 bases). The CDR3 extends over 15 amino acids. The germline V gene encodes CDR1 SGHAT and CDR2 FQNNGV. V dropped 1 base and J dropped 8 bases, with 17 bases sitting between them. CDR3 region: CASSLVLGPLFGYTF. Written as DNA, the CDR3 is TGTGCCAGCAGCTTAGTTCTGGGACCCCTATTCGGCTACACCTTC.

This rearrangement joins TRBV6-1 to TRBJ1-1; D ambiguous. Trimming left V 5 bases short and J 3 bases short, with 13 bases between. CDR1 MNHNS and CDR2 SASEGT come from the germline V gene. The CDR3 is 14 residues long. CDR3 protein: CASSLRRPDTEAFF. The CDR3 bases are TGTGCCAGCAGTCTCAGACGGCCCGACACTGAAGCTTTCTTT.

The V gene is TRBV19, the J gene TRBJ1-5; D is perhaps TRBD1 (6 bases). Germline V gives CDR1 LNHDA, CDR2 SQIVND (reference sequence). V was pared by 3 bases and J by 0 bases, with 9 bases between. The CDR3 extends over 15 amino acids. This CDR3 reads CASSMKDSSNQPQHF. CDR3 DNA: TGTGCCAGTAGTATGAAGGACAGTAGCAATCAGCCCCAGCATTTT.

The chain employs TRBV5-1 and TRBJ1-1, with a weak D call TRBD1 (6 bases). V was pared by 0 bases and J by 5 bases, with 11 bases between. This CDR3 is 14 amino acids long. The V gene's germline CDR1 is SGHRS and CDR2 YFSETQ. DNA for the CDR3: TGCGCCAGCAGCTTGGAGCAGGGGAGGACTGAAGCTTTCTTT. Amino acids: CASSLEQGRTEAFF.

This clonotype was counted a few times. The chain carries TRBV12-3 or TRBV12-4 and TRBJ1-2; no clear D. V dropped 3 bases and J dropped 8 bases, with 22 bases sitting between them. There are 16 residues in the CDR3. CDR3 DNA sequence: TGTGCCAGCAGTTTCTTCCCGGGTGAGAAAACAATGGGCTACACCTTC. It codes for CASSFFPGEKTMGYTF.

This clonotype showed up many times. The chain recombines TRBV12-3 or TRBV12-4 with TRBJ1-1; 9 nucleotides align to TRBD1. The CDR3 sequence is 14 residues long. V lost 5 bases to trimming and J lost 5 bases; unmatched junction nucleotides: 6. The DNA for the CDR3 is TGTGCCAGCAGTCTGACAGGGGGGTTTACTGAAGCTTTCTTT. Translation: CASSLTGGFTEAFF.

This clonotype has a handful of counts. The chain is built from TRBV5-1 and TRBJ1-1, with a possible D match to TRBD1 (6 bases). Looked up from germline, CDR1 is SGHRS and CDR2 is YFSETQ. The CDR3 length is 14 residues. The V end was cut by 4 bases, the J end by 0 bases, with 10 bases between. CDR3 sequence reads: CASSPWDMNTEAFF. The DNA for the CDR3 is TGCGCCAGCAGCCCGTGGGACATGAACACTGAAGCTTTCTTT. Together with reference TRBV5-1 and TRBJ1-1, the CDR3 gives the full variable domain: KAGVTQTPRYLIKTRGQQVTLSCSPISGHRSVSWYQQTPGQGLQFLFEYFSETQRNKGNFPGRFSGRQFSNSRSEMNVSTLELGDSALYLCASSPWDMNTEAFFGQGTRLTVV.

This chain links TRBV30 with TRBJ2-7; tentatively, D is TRBD2 (6 bases). The CDR3 runs to 11 residues. Looked up from germline, CDR1 is GTSNPN and CDR2 is SVGIG (reference sequence). V was shortened by 5 bases and J by 4 bases, with 9 bases between the two germline ends. CDR3 nucleotide sequence: TGTGCCTGGGGGACTTCATACGAGCAGTACTTC. This encodes CAWGTSYEQYF.

Here the CDR3 DNA reads TGTGCTAGTGGTTTGGCCGGGACAGGGGGCACTGAAGCTTTCTTT. The encoded protein is CASGLAGTGGTEAFF. The V gene is TRBV12-5, the J gene TRBJ1-1; 11 bases match TRBD1. Germline CDR1 is LGHNT and CDR2 is FRNRAP. This CDR3 has 15 residues. Unmatched junction bases numbered 2, after V lost 1 base and J lost 4 bases.

The chain is built from TRBV7-3 and TRBJ1-1; the D gene is possibly TRBD1 (5 bases). Trimming left V 5 bases short and J 1 base short, with 14 bases between. The germline gives CDR1 SGHTA, CDR2 FQGTGA. The CDR3 loop spans 15 amino acids. CDR3 loop: CASSQKGLPNTEAFF. For the CDR3, the DNA is TGTGCCAGCAGCCAGAAGGGACTTCCGAACACTGAAGCTTTCTTT.

This rearrangement joins TRBV7-9 to TRBJ2-5, with 8 nucleotides matching TRBD2. Looked up from germline, CDR1 is SEHNR and CDR2 is FQNEAQ (reference sequence). V lost 5 bases, J lost 3 bases, and 11 bases stayed unmatched. CDR3 length equals 16 residues. CDR3 nucleotide sequence: TGTGCCAGCAGCCCCCGCTGGGGACTAGGGGAAGAGACCCAGTACTTC. Its translation is CASSPRWGLGEETQYF.

A remark on this clonotype: Since a much larger clone is just one base distant, this may be a read error. The chain combines TRBV25-1 with TRBJ1-6; perhaps TRBD1 as D (5 bases). V was clipped by 8 bases and J by 0 bases, with 11 bases between them. Germline V CDR1 and CDR2: MGHDK, SYGVNS. The CDR3 is made up of 15 amino acids. This CDR3 reads CASGEGSSYNSPLHF. In DNA form, the CDR3 reads TGTGCCAGCGGGGAGGGGAGCTCCTATAATTCACCCCTCCACTTT.

V and J are TRBV19 and TRBJ1-1, with D perhaps matching TRBD1 (6 bases). Trimming left V 7 bases short and J 4 bases short, with 19 bases between. This CDR3 has 15 amino acids. Germline V gene data show CDR1 as LNHDA and CDR2 as SQIVND (reference sequence). CDR3 amino acids: CASTRRGGSLTEAFF. In DNA form, the CDR3 reads TGTGCCAGTACTCGACGAGGGGGGTCTCTCACTGAAGCTTTCTTT.

This clonotype was counted many times. This sequence joins TRBV28 and TRBJ1-2, with D maybe TRBD1 (5 bases). Trimming took 5 bases from V and 7 from J, leaving 11 bases between them. The CDR3 covers 12 residues. CDR1 MDHEN and CDR2 SYDVKM come from the germline V gene. In DNA form, the CDR3 reads TGTGCCAGCAGTGAATCCCAGGGTGGCTACACCTTC. Protein product: CASSESQGGYTF.

The table lists this clonotype with a few counts. This chain joins TRBV2 and TRBJ2-6, with unresolved D. The CDR3 is 12 residues long. Germline loops: CDR1 SNHLY, CDR2 FYNNEI. V was clipped by 7 bases and J by 2 bases, with 3 bases between them. The CDR3 sequence: CASNPGANVLTF. CDR3 DNA sequence: TGTGCCAGCAATCCTGGGGCCAACGTCCTGACTTTC.

The chain joins TRBV5-1 to TRBJ1-3; TRBD1 might be the D (5 bases). Germline assignment: CDR1 SGHRS and CDR2 YFSETQ. The CDR3 loop spans 15 amino acids. Trimming stripped 5 bases from V and 0 bases from J, with 12 bases between. The CDR3 nucleotides are TGCGCCAGCAGTTGGGGCGGTAGCTCTGGAAACACCATATATTTT. It translates to CASSWGGSSGNTIYF.

This chain joins TRBV20-1 and TRBJ1-6; D gene ambiguous. Germline values: CDR1 DFQATT, CDR2 SNEGSKA (reference sequence). The CDR3 is made up of 15 amino acids. V shed 4 bases and J shed 0 bases, with 10 bases lying between them. CDR3 residues: CSAKQQVSYNSPLHF. DNA for the CDR3: TGCAGTGCTAAGCAACAAGTCTCCTATAATTCACCCCTCCACTTT.